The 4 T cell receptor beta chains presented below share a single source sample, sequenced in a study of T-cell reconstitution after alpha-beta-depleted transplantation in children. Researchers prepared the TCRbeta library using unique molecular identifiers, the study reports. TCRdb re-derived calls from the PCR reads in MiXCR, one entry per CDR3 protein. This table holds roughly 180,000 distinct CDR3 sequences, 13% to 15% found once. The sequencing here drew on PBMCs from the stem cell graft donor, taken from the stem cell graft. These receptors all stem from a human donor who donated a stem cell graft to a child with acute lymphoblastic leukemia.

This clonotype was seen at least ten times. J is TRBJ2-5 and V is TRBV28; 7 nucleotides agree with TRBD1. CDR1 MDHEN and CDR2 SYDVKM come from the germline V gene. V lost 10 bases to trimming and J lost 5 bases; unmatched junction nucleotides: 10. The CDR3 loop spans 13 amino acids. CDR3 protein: CATQTGELETQYF. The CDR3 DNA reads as TGTGCCACTCAAACAGGGGAGCTGGAGACCCAGTACTTC.

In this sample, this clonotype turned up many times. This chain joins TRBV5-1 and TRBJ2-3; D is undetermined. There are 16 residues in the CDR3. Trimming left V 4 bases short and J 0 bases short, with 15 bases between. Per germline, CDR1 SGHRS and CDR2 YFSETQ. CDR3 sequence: CASSPGIRVSTDTQYF. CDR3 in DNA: TGCGCCAGCAGCCCTGGGATCCGGGTTAGCACAGATACGCAGTATTTT.

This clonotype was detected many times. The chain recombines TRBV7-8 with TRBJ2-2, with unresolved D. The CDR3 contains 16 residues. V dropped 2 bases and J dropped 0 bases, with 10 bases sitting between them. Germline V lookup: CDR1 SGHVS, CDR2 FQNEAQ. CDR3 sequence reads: CASSLRAVANTGELFF. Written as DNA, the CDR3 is TGTGCCAGCAGCTTACGCGCAGTAGCGAACACCGGGGAGCTGTTTTTT.

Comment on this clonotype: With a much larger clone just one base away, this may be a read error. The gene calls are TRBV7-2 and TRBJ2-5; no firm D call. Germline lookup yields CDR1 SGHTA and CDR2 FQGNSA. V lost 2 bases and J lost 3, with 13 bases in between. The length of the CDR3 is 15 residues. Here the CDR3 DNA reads TGTGCCAGCAGCTTATCCCGACAAATCGAAGAGACCCAGTACTTC. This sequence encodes CASSLSRQIEETQYF. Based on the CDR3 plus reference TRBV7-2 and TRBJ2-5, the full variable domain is GAGVSQSPSNKVTEKGKDVELRCDPISGHTALYWYRQSLGQGLEFLIYFQGNSAPDKSGLPSDRFSAERTGGSVSTLTIQRTQQEDSAVYLCASSLSRQIEETQYFGPGTRLLVL.